This T cell receptor beta chain was identified during a study of regulatory T cells in long-lasting Graves disease. The TCR beta library used iRepertoire HTBI primers with Arm-PCR amplification of CDR3. TCRdb called the multiplex PCR reads again in MiXCR, with one record for every CDR3 protein. The sample consists of some 330,000 distinct CDR3 sequences, approximately 25% of them appearing once. Time point of the sample: persistent/refractory GD, antithyroid drugs over 5 years with positive TRAb. PBMC-derived RNA was used for the TCR library. Sequencing was performed on peripheral blood mononuclear cells (PBMCs), taken when the disease was refractory, from a patient treated with antithyroid drugs. This clonotype was sampled from a woman aged 40 to 49 with Graves disease.

In nucleotides, the CDR3 is TGCGCCAGCAGCTTGGCCGATATGTATGAGCAGTTCTTC. Protein sequence: CASSLADMYEQFF. The V call is TRBV5-1, the J call TRBJ2-1; D remains ambiguous. The CDR3 spans 13 residues. Trimming cost V 0 bases and J 8 bases, with 9 bases left between them. The germline V gene has CDR1 SGHRS and CDR2 YFSETQ.